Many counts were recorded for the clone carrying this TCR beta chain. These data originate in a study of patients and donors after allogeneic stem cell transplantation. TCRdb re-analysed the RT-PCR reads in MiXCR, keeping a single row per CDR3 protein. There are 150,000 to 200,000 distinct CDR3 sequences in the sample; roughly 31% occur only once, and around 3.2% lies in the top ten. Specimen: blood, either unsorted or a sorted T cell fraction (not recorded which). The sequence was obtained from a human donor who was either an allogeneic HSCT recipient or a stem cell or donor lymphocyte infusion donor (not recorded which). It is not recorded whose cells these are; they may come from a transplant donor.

CDR3 in DNA: TGCAGTGCTATAGACAGGGGGATAGGTGAAAAACTGTTTTTT. Its protein is CSAIDRGIGEKLFF. V gene TRBV20-1 combines with J gene TRBJ1-4, with 9 bases that match TRBD1. Germline trimming cut 4 bases from V and 7 bases from J; bases unmatched to any gene: 7. Germline-derived CDR1 and CDR2 are DFQATT and SNEGSKA (reference sequence). This CDR3 has 14 residues.